The clone carrying this T cell receptor beta chain was counted a few times. Only in-frame clones appear in the TCRdb table, and some are missing; sequencing was by immunoSEQ multiplex PCR. The sample yields about 120,000 clones, about nine tenths seen once. With 5 bases removed from V and 10 bases from J, the gap between germline ends came to 15 bases. This CDR3 has 14 residues. The germline gives CDR1 MNHEY, CDR2 SVGAGI. The sample is drawn from a study of control samples from healthy donors and cancer patients. The chain is built from TRBV6-5 and TRBJ1-6, with a possible D match to TRBD1 (6 bases). The source of this sequence is a man aged 40-55 years in good health. Input material: blood. Written as DNA, the CDR3 is TGTGCCAGCAGTAGTGGGGGGCCGAGGTCACCCCTCCACTTT. Its protein product is CASSSGGPRSPLHF.